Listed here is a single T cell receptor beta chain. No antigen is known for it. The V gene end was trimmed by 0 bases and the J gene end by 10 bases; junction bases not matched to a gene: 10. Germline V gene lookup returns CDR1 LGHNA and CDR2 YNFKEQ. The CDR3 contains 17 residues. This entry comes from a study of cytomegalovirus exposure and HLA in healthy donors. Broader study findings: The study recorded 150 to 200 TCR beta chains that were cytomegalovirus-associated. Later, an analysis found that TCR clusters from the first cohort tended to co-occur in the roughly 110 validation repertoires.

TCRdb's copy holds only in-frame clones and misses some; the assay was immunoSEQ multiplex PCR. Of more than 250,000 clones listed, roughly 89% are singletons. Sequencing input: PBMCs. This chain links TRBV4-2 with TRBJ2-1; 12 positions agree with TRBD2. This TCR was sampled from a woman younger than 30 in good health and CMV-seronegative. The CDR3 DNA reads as TGTGCCAGCAGCCAAGATAAGGGCCTAGCGGGAGGGCGAGAGCAGTTCTTC. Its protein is CASSQDKGLAGGREQFF.